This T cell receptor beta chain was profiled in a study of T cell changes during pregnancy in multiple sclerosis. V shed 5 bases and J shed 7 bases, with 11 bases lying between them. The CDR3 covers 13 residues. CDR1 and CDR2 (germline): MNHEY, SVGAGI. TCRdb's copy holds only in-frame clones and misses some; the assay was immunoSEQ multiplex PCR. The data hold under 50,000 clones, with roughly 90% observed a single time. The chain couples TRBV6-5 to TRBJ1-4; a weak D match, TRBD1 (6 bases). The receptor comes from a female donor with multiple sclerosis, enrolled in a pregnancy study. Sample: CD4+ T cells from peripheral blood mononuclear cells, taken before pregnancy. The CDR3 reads CASSPKGGEKLFF. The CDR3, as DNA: TGTGCCAGCAGTCCGAAAGGGGGTGAAAAACTGTTTTTT.